The clone carrying this T cell receptor beta chain occurred once. The entry originates in a study of blood T cell repertoires in COVID-19. TCRdb keeps only in-frame clones here, not all; method: immunoSEQ multiplex PCR. The sample carries approximately 77,000 clones, 75% to 85% recorded once. Material for sequencing was peripheral blood. This clonotype was sampled from a woman aged 70-85 years with acute or convalescent COVID-19.

The CDR3 nucleotides read TGTGCCAGCAGCCCGGATGGTAAGGGGCGTCAGCCCCAGCATTTT. This sequence encodes CASSPDGKGRQPQHF. J is TRBJ1-5 and V is TRBV16, with D perhaps TRBD1 (5 bases). V lost 4 bases to trimming and J lost 6 bases, with 16 bases between them. The germline gives CDR1 KGHSY, CDR2 FQNENV. There are 15 residues in the CDR3.